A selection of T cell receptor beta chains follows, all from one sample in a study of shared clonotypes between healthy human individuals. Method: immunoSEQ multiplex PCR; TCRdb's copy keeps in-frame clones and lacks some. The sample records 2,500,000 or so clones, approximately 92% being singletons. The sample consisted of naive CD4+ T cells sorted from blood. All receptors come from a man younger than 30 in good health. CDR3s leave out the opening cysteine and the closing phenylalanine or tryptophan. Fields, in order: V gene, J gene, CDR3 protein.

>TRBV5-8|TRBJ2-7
ASRVTGAGEQY
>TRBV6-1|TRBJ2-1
ASSVQEGGFNEQF
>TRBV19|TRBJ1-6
ASSIAWTGVKSPLH
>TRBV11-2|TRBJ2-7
ASSFGGSPYEQY
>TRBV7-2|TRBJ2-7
ASSLVGTSEFYEQY
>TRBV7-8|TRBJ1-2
ASSLAQTGYGYT
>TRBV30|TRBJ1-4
AWRGSFGGEKLF
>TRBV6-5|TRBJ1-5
ASSFPGTSAQH
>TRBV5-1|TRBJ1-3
ASSQGVETGNTIY
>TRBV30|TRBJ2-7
AWREGFRQSRIYLRSEQY
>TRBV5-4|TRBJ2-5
ASREQETQY
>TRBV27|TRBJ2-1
ASSLLTSGRDNEQF
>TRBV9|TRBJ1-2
ASSPLRLANYGYT
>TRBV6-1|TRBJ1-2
ASSEENGYT
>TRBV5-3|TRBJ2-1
ARSYRLAGSDNEQF
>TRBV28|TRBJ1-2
ASSLGRQYYGYT
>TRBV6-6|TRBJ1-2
ASSFDNSYGYT
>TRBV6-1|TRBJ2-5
ASSEVSGTGGTQY
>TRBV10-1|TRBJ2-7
ASSGLAGDEQY
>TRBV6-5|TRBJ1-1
ASTTGLNTEAF
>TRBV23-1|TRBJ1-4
ARNGAPIGEKLF
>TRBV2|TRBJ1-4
ASSQGTANEKLF
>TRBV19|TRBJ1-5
ASRTQTGNGNQPQH
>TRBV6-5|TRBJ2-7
ASSYPTGYEQY
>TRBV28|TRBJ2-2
ASMAGGTGELF
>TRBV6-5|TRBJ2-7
ASSYARAYEQY
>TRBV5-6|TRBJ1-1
ASSSPSRAF
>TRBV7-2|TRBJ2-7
ASSLGQGLSSYEQY
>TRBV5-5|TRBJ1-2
ASSGQGFGYGYT
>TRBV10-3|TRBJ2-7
AISQAEGATYEQY
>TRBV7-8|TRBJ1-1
ASSLGGGSKGAF
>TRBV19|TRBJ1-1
ASKVYGRDTEAF
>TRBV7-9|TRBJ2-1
ASSFTGGGINEQF
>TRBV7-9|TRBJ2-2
ASSLAGPNTGELF
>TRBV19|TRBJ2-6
ASTLRALGANVLT
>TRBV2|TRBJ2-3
ASSEDSGITDTQY
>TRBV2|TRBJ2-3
ASSPNGGSTDTQY
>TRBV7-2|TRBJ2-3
ASSTRYGGDSTDTQY
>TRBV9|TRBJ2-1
ASSVDPGGYSYNEQF
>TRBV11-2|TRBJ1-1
ASSLTLSNTEAF
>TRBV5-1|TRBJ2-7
ASSPPGLAGGKSYEQY
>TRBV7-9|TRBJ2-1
ASSPGGTYNEQF
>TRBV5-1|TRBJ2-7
ASSLGAVLSYEQY
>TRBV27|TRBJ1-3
ASKSGGKASGNTIY
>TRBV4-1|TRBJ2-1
ASSRTGTSISYNEQF
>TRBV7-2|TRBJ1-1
ASSLVGIQGREAF
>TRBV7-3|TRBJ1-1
ASSDSPGTEAF
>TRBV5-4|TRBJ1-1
ASSLDRLNTEAF
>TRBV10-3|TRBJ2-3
AISESGRTTDTQY
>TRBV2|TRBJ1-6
ASSPGTGGGSPLH
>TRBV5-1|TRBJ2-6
ASSTPGTGVSASPSGANVLT
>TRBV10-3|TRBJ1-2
AISARGPREGYT
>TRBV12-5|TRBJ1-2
ASKSWAGDGYT